A single sample gave rise to the 14 T cell receptor beta chains below, sequenced in a study of blood T cell repertoires in COVID-19. Some clones are missing from TCRdb's copy, which holds only in-frame ones; the method was immunoSEQ multiplex PCR. The sample lists about 120,000 clones, 79% occurring once. Sequenced material: peripheral blood. The receptor source for this set is a woman older than 75 with acute or convalescent COVID-19.

The chain recombines TRBV19 with TRBJ2-3; 16 bases agree with TRBD2. V trimming: 6 bases; J trimming: 6 bases; junction bases outside the gene matches: 9. The V gene's germline CDR1 is LNHDA and CDR2 SQIVND (reference sequence). The CDR3 runs to 17 residues. The CDR3 DNA is TGTGCCAGTAGCTTGGGACTAGCGGGAGGGCCAGGCGATACGCAGTATTTT. Protein sequence: CASSLGLAGGPGDTQYF.

The chain combines TRBV6-5 with TRBJ2-1; the D is unclear. Germline CDR1 MNHEY, CDR2 SVGAGI. V was clipped by 6 bases and J by 0 bases, with 6 bases between them. There are 13 residues in the CDR3. The CDR3 sequence: CASRLSSYNEQFF. The CDR3, as DNA: TGTGCCAGCAGGCTTAGCTCCTACAATGAGCAGTTCTTC.

The chain couples TRBV4-2 to TRBJ2-7; 8 nucleotides line up with TRBD1. This CDR3 has 15 residues. Germline V lookup: CDR1 LGHNA, CDR2 YNFKEQ. V gave up 1 base and J gave up 2 bases; unmatched junction bases: 4. CDR3 DNA: TGTGCCAGCAGCCAAGCGGACAGGGCTACCTACGAGCAGTACTTC. The encoded protein is CASSQADRATYEQYF.

The chain carries TRBV3-1 (or the pseudogene TRBV3-2) and TRBJ1-6; 7 positions match TRBD1. The CDR3 has 15 residues. Germline CDR1 reads LGHDT; CDR2 reads YNNKEL (reference sequence). V shed 6 bases, J shed 9 bases, and the junction held 11 bases outside the gene matches. The chain's CDR3 is CASSLGGQRTSPLHF. In DNA form, the CDR3 reads TGTGCCAGCAGTCTAGGGGGACAGCGGACTTCACCCCTCCACTTT.

The CDR3 DNA sequence: TGTGCCAGCAGCTTAGCTAGAGGGATTAATGGCTACACCTTC. Translating gives CASSLARGINGYTF. The V and J genes are TRBV7-8 and TRBJ1-2; no definite D call. The CDR3 covers 14 residues. With 0 bases removed from V and 6 bases from J, the gap between germline ends came to 11 bases. In germline, CDR1 is SGHVS, CDR2 FQNEAQ. Based on the CDR3 plus reference TRBV7-8 and TRBJ1-2, the full variable domain is GAGVSQSPRYKVAKRGQDVALRCDPISGHVSLFWYQQALGQGPEFLTYFQNEAQLDKSGLPSDRFFAERPEGSVSTLKIQRTQQEDSAVYLCASSLARGINGYTFGSGTRLTVV.

The chain combines TRBV2 with TRBJ2-5, with a possible D match to TRBD2 (5 bases). Trimming shortened V by 8 bases and J by 3 bases, and 10 bases separated the two germline ends. Germline loops: CDR1 SNHLY, CDR2 FYNNEI. The CDR3 is made up of 12 amino acids. CDR3 DNA sequence: TGTGCCAGCGAGGGAGCCGAAGAGACCCAGTACTTC. Amino acid sequence: CASEGAEETQYF.

This clone came up a few times. The J gene is TRBJ1-1, the V gene TRBV6-5, with D perhaps matching TRBD1 (5 bases). The V gene's germline CDR1 is MNHEY and CDR2 SVGAGI. The V and J ends lost 6 bases and 2 bases respectively, with 10 bases between them. The CDR3 is 13 residues long. The DNA of the CDR3 is TGTGCCAGCAGACACGGACAAAACACTGAAGCTTTCTTT. This encodes CASRHGQNTEAFF.

This clone was counted ten times or more. The chain is built from TRBV6-6 and TRBJ1-5; D is possibly TRBD1 (6 bases). Trimming shortened V by 8 bases and J by 7 bases, and 12 bases separated the two germline ends. This CDR3 spans 12 amino acids. Germline CDR1 and CDR2: MNHNY and SVGAGI (reference sequence). The CDR3 nucleotides read TGTGCCAGCCAATCGAGGGGGCAGCCCCAGCATTTT. Protein product: CASQSRGQPQHF.

The genes are TRBV2 and TRBJ2-7; D possibly corresponds to TRBD2 (8 bases). The CDR3 loop spans 19 amino acids. Germline CDR1 and CDR2: SNHLY and FYNNEI. V was pared by 6 bases and J by 3 bases, with 30 bases between. The CDR3 here is CASSTPRGLAGQKLYEQYF. The CDR3 region has the DNA TGTGCCAGCAGCACTCCTAGGGGGCTAGCGGGTCAAAAACTCTACGAGCAGTACTTC. The variable domain in full, with the rest retrieved from reference TRBV2 and TRBJ2-7, is EPEVTQTPSHQVTQMGQEVILRCVPISNHLYFYWYRQILGQKVEFLVSFYNNEISEKSEIFDDQFSVERPDGSNFTLKIRSTKLEDSAMYFCASSTPRGLAGQKLYEQYFGPGTRLTVT.

The chain recombines TRBV29-1 with TRBJ1-2; TRBD1 matches 7 bases. The germline CDR1 and CDR2 sequences are SQVTM and ANQGSEA. The CDR3 length is 13 residues. Losses at the gene ends were 6 bases for V and 6 bases for J; bases not matched to a gene: 10. Here the CDR3 DNA reads TGCAGCGTCGTAGAATCAGGGGGAGATGGCTACACCTTC. Its protein product is CSVVESGGDGYTF.

The V gene is TRBV19, the J gene TRBJ1-1; maybe TRBD1 (6 bases). Trimming removed 7 bases at V and 1 base at J, with 10 bases between. The germline V gene encodes CDR1 LNHDA and CDR2 SQIVND (reference sequence). The CDR3 spans 13 residues. CDR3 in DNA: TGTGCCAGTAAACAGGGCCCGAACACTGAAGCTTTCTTT. As protein: CASKQGPNTEAFF.

V gene TRBV7-8 combines with J gene TRBJ2-3, with TRBD2 identical over 10 bases. Per germline, CDR1 SGHVS and CDR2 FQNEAQ. The CDR3 sequence is 14 residues long. Germline trimming cut 6 bases from V and 4 bases from J; bases unmatched to any gene: 4. The CDR3 region is CASREREGADTQYF. The CDR3 region has the DNA TGTGCCAGCAGGGAGCGGGAGGGGGCAGATACGCAGTATTTT. Complete variable domain (other parts from reference TRBV7-8 and TRBJ2-3): GAGVSQSPRYKVAKRGQDVALRCDPISGHVSLFWYQQALGQGPEFLTYFQNEAQLDKSGLPSDRFFAERPEGSVSTLKIQRTQQEDSAVYLCASREREGADTQYFGPGTRLTVL.

The V call is TRBV15, the J call TRBJ2-5; TRBD1 matches 7 bases. V shed 8 bases and J 5 bases; nucleotides not matched to a gene: 8. The CDR3 is made up of 13 amino acids. Germline CDR1 LNHNV, CDR2 YYDKDF (reference sequence). As DNA, the CDR3 is TGTGCCACCGTCAGGGGGTTGGGGGAGACCCAGTACTTC. As protein: CATVRGLGETQYF.

The J gene is TRBJ2-7, the V gene TRBV6-2 or TRBV6-3; TRBD1 matches 8 bases. Germline CDR1 is MNHEY and CDR2 is SVGEGT. Trimming cost V 6 bases and J 0 bases; bases outside gene matches: 7. This CDR3 contains 15 residues. The CDR3: CASSQGTGISYEQYF. CDR3 bases: TGTGCCAGCAGCCAGGGGACAGGTATCTCCTACGAGCAGTACTTC.